The following is a T cell receptor beta chain sequence with its context. The data originate from a study of blood T cell repertoires in COVID-19. Study at large: Whether acute or convalescent, the COVID-19 samples came from the United States, Italy and Spain. PBMCs, B-cell-depleted T cells, or T cells were the source of the cDNA or gDNA that made up the material.

CDR1 SGHRS and CDR2 YFSETQ come from the germline V gene. The length of the CDR3 is 15 residues. With V trimmed by 0 bases and J by 8 bases, 7 bases remained unmatched. The assay was immunoSEQ multiplex PCR, and TCRdb's table has in-frame clones only and misses some. Found here are over 150,000 clones, approximately 80% of them singletons; the top ten hold less than 3.5%. This sequence joins TRBV5-1 and TRBJ2-3; 9 bases align to TRBD2. This receptor was identified in an older woman with acute or convalescent COVID-19. Material: peripheral blood. The CDR3 nucleotides are TGCGCCAGCAGCTTGGAGGCGGGGGGGCTGAGTACGCAGTATTTT. It specifies CASSLEAGGLSTQYF.